The 28 T cell receptor beta chains given below trace back to one sample, sequenced in a study of cytomegalovirus exposure and HLA in healthy donors. 60 Vbeta and 13 Jbeta primers were used in PCR. The assay was immunoSEQ multiplex PCR, and TCRdb's table has in-frame clones only and misses some. Of fewer than 200,000 clones in the sample, roughly 85% are singletons; the top ten hold roughly 1.5%. Sequences were obtained from PBMCs. These receptors came from a male donor in good health and CMV-seronegative.

The chain links TRBV5-6 to TRBJ1-6; 7 bases agree with TRBD1. The CDR3 is 14 residues long. The germline V gene has CDR1 SGHDT and CDR2 YYEEEE. Unmatched junction bases numbered 1, after V lost 0 bases and J lost 7 bases. The CDR3 sequence: CASSLDRGNSPLHF. The DNA of the CDR3 is TGTGCCAGCAGCTTGGACAGGGGCAATTCACCCCTCCACTTT.

This clone appeared a single time. The rearrangement uses TRBV29-1 and TRBJ1-5; TRBD1 aligns across 7 bases. The CDR3 has 14 amino acids. After removal of 5 bases from V and 3 bases from J, the junction contained 7 bases not matched to a gene. Germline V CDR1 and CDR2: SQVTM, ANQGSEA. The CDR3 sequence: CSVTGVGSNQPQHF. The CDR3 region has the DNA TGCAGCGTTACAGGGGTCGGCTCCAATCAGCCCCAGCATTTT.

V gene TRBV11-2 combines with J gene TRBJ2-3, with D tentatively TRBD2 (6 bases). CDR3 length equals 17 residues. The germline V gene encodes CDR1 SGHAT and CDR2 FQNNGV. The V end was cut by 5 bases, the J end by 4 bases, with 22 bases between. CDR3 sequence reads: CASSQRLVGEVADTQYF. CDR3 DNA sequence: TGTGCCAGCAGCCAACGACTAGTGGGGGAAGTCGCAGATACGCAGTATTTT.

The chain joins TRBV19 to TRBJ2-7; D is perhaps TRBD2 (6 bases). The CDR3 runs 14 residues. Germline CDR1 and CDR2: LNHDA and SQIVND (reference sequence). With 5 bases removed from V and 8 bases from J, the gap between germline ends came to 19 bases. The CDR3 DNA reads as TGTGCCAGTAGTCCGCGGGACGCCCAAGTACAGCAGTACTTC. Encoded protein: CASSPRDAQVQQYF.

The chain combines TRBV5-1 with TRBJ1-1; D is uncertain. Per germline, CDR1 SGHRS and CDR2 YFSETQ. The CDR3 runs 13 residues. V shed 7 bases and J shed 6 bases, with 16 bases lying between them. The chain's CDR3 is CASSRAGSAEAFF. CDR3 coding DNA: TGCGCCAGCTCCCGGGCGGGTTCGGCTGAAGCTTTCTTT.

V and J are TRBV19 and TRBJ2-7; 7 bases are shared with TRBD1. This CDR3 region has 13 residues. Germline assignment: CDR1 LNHDA and CDR2 SQIVND (reference sequence). V trimming: 3 bases; J trimming: 3 bases; junction bases outside the gene matches: 2. As DNA, the CDR3 is TGTGCCAGTAGTATGGGACAGTTCTACGAGCAGTACTTC. Protein: CASSMGQFYEQYF.

This rearrangement joins TRBV23-1 to TRBJ2-1; TRBD2 aligns across 10 bases. TRBV23-1 falls under the ORF class, with uncertain function. J gave up 0 bases and V 7 bases, and 9 bases lay outside the gene matches. CDR3 size: 17 residues. This chain's CDR3 is CASTPRASGSSYNEQFF. In DNA, the CDR3 is TGCGCCAGCACCCCTCGTGCTAGCGGGAGCTCCTACAATGAGCAGTTCTTC.

This chain connects TRBV6-5 to TRBJ2-7; 9 bases match TRBD2. This CDR3 contains 14 residues. The junction had 4 bases not matched to a gene; V was cut back by 6 bases and J by 1 base. Germline values: CDR1 MNHEY, CDR2 SVGAGI. CDR3 residues: CASRKTSGSYEQYF. The CDR3 nucleotides are TGTGCCAGCAGGAAGACTAGCGGTTCCTACGAGCAGTACTTC.

The V and J genes are TRBV7-3 and TRBJ2-5; D is unresolved. The germline V gene encodes CDR1 SGHTA and CDR2 FQGTGA. Trimming removed 5 bases at V and 5 bases at J, with 21 bases between. There are 16 residues in the CDR3. CDR3 in DNA: TGTGCCAGCAGCGCAATCCCTACTGTGTCCCGGGAGACCCAGTACTTC. Protein product: CASSAIPTVSRETQYF.

This chain links TRBV7-3 with TRBJ2-3, with a tentative D call TRBD1 (6 bases). Germline V gene lookup returns CDR1 SGHTA and CDR2 FQGTGA. The V gene lost 4 bases and the J gene lost 3 bases, with 8 bases spanning the gap. The length of the CDR3 is 13 residues. The CDR3 loop is CASSSGQTDTQYF. The CDR3 DNA sequence: TGTGCCAGCAGCTCCGGACAGACAGATACGCAGTATTTT.

The chain joins TRBV2 to TRBJ2-1, with D perhaps matching TRBD1 (6 bases). CDR1 and CDR2 from the germline V gene are SNHLY and FYNNEI. The germline V and J ends were trimmed by 1 base and 9 bases, with 10 bases remaining between them. The CDR3 is made up of 13 amino acids. This CDR3 is CASSEEGESEQFF. CDR3 nucleotide sequence: TGTGCCAGCAGTGAAGAGGGGGAAAGTGAGCAGTTCTTC.

The gene calls are TRBV5-1 and TRBJ2-1; the match to TRBD2 covers 10 bases. The CDR3 covers 18 residues. The germline CDR1 and CDR2 sequences are SGHRS and YFSETQ. The junction had 6 bases not matched to a gene; V was cut back by 0 bases and J by 0 bases. CDR3 DNA sequence: TGCGCCAGCAGCTTGGGACTAGCGGGTATACTCTCCTACAATGAGCAGTTCTTC. Protein: CASSLGLAGILSYNEQFF.

The chain recombines TRBV18 with TRBJ2-5; D is possibly TRBD2 (6 bases). This CDR3 has 15 amino acids. Germline V gives CDR1 KGHSH, CDR2 LQKENI. Deletions cut 4 bases from V and 1 base from J, with 13 bases between. The DNA for the CDR3 is TGTGCCAGCTCACAGCTAGCGCCTACCCAAGAGACCCAGTACTTC. Its protein is CASSQLAPTQETQYF.

This rearrangement joins TRBV4-3 to TRBJ2-5; weak D call: TRBD1 (6 bases). The CDR3 sequence is 17 residues long. Trimming shortened V by 1 base and J by 1 base, and 16 bases separated the two germline ends. Germline CDR1 LGHNA, CDR2 YSLEER. CDR3 sequence reads: CASSQVTGRGVQETQYF. In DNA, the CDR3 is TGCGCCAGCAGCCAAGTAACGGGCAGGGGAGTCCAAGAGACCCAGTACTTC.

The rearrangement joins TRBV7-3 to TRBJ2-3, with D perhaps TRBD1 (5 bases). V was trimmed by 2 bases and J by 1 base, leaving 7 bases between them. Germline assignment: CDR1 SGHTA and CDR2 FQGTGA. CDR3 length: 14 residues. DNA for the CDR3: TGTGCCAGCAGCTTACAAGGGGGCACAGATACGCAGTATTTT. This encodes CASSLQGGTDTQYF.

The J gene is TRBJ1-2, the V gene TRBV6-5, with TRBD1 identical over 7 bases. The germline gives CDR1 MNHEY, CDR2 SVGAGI. The J segment lost 9 bases and the V segment lost 6 bases, leaving 10 bases of the junction unmatched. The CDR3 length is 13 residues. CDR3 loop: CASSPGTVSRYTF. DNA of the CDR3: TGTGCCAGCAGCCCAGGGACAGTGAGTCGCTACACCTTC.

J is TRBJ1-6 and V is TRBV6-5, with D perhaps TRBD1 (6 bases). Deletions cut 6 bases from V and 10 bases from J, with 19 bases between. The CDR3 sequence is 15 residues long. The V gene's germline CDR1 is MNHEY and CDR2 SVGAGI. The CDR3 DNA follows: TGTGCCAGCAGCCCCGGGACACTCGCGGAGTCACCCCTCCACTTT. Translated, it gives CASSPGTLAESPLHF.

The rearrangement uses TRBV5-4 and TRBJ1-2, with 8 bases aligning to TRBD1. This CDR3 is built from 14 residues. V lost 1 base to trimming and J lost 2 bases; unmatched junction nucleotides: 1. Germline CDR1 reads SGHNT; CDR2 reads YYREEE (reference sequence). The CDR3 sequence is CASSLRTGNYGYTF. The CDR3 DNA reads as TGTGCCAGCAGCTTGCGGACAGGGAACTATGGCTACACCTTC. Full variable domain (remainder filled in from reference TRBV5-4 and TRBJ1-2): ETGVTQSPTHLIKTRGQQVTLRCSSQSGHNTVSWYQQALGQGPQFIFQYYREEENGRGNFPPRFSGLQFPNYSSELNVNALELDDSALYLCASSLRTGNYGYTFGSGTRLTVV.

The chain carries TRBV9 and TRBJ1-2; 10 bases agree with TRBD1. The CDR3 is made up of 16 amino acids. The ends lost 4 bases at V and 5 bases at J; junction bases unmatched: 11. Germline V gives CDR1 SGDLS, CDR2 YYNGEE. Here the CDR3 DNA reads TGTGCCAGCAGCTCAGGGACAGGGGAACTAACTTATGGCTACACCTTC. This encodes CASSSGTGELTYGYTF.

This clone was counted once. This chain connects TRBV7-9 to TRBJ2-5; 8 bases fit TRBD1. CDR3 length: 16 amino acids. V shed 4 bases and J 2 bases; nucleotides not matched to a gene: 9. Germline CDR1 reads SEHNR; CDR2 reads FQNEAQ (reference sequence). The CDR3 reads CASSSPDREPQETQYF. For the CDR3, the DNA is TGTGCCAGCAGCTCCCCGGACAGGGAGCCTCAAGAGACCCAGTACTTC.

This clone appeared a few times. This chain links TRBV7-2 with TRBJ1-5; maybe TRBD1 (5 bases). The germline V gene has CDR1 SGHTA and CDR2 FQGNSA. The V gene lost 1 base and the J gene lost 3 bases, with 7 bases spanning the gap. This CDR3 is 14 amino acids long. CDR3 in amino acids: CASSLGQNNQPQHF. CDR3 coding DNA: TGTGCCAGCAGCTTAGGACAGAACAATCAGCCCCAGCATTTT.

The chain has TRBV27 and TRBJ1-2; no clear D. The CDR3 contains 14 residues. Germline loops: CDR1 MNHEY, CDR2 SMNVEV (reference sequence). V was pared by 2 bases and J by 3 bases, with 10 bases between. CDR3 nucleotides: TGTGCCAGCAGTTTACTGTATCAGGACTATGGCTACACCTTC. It is translated as CASSLLYQDYGYTF.

V and J are TRBV5-5 and TRBJ2-1; 7 bases line up with TRBD2. V lost 4 bases, J lost 9 bases, and 7 bases stayed unmatched. Germline CDR1 is SGHKS and CDR2 is YYEKEE (reference sequence). The CDR3 has 13 residues. The CDR3 reads CASSQGGLGEQFF. DNA for the CDR3: TGTGCCAGCAGCCAGGGAGGGCTCGGTGAGCAGTTCTTC.

V is TRBV28 and J is TRBJ1-3, with 9 bases matching TRBD1. Trimming cost V 6 bases and J 0 bases; bases outside gene matches: 3. Germline V gene data show CDR1 as MDHEN and CDR2 as SYDVKM. This CDR3 has 15 residues. CDR3 residues: CASRGQGSSGNTIYF. The CDR3 DNA is TGTGCCAGCAGGGGACAGGGCAGCTCTGGAAACACCATATATTTT.

This chain uses TRBV9 with TRBJ2-3; D may be TRBD2 (6 bases). CDR3 length: 15 residues. V lost 5 bases, J lost 0 bases, and 13 bases lay in between. CDR1 is SGDLS, CDR2 YYNGEE, per germline. CDR3 amino acids: CASSPLGGSTDTQYF. DNA for the CDR3: TGTGCCAGCAGTCCCTTGGGGGGAAGCACAGATACGCAGTATTTT.

In its sample, this clone was seen once. V is TRBV4-2 and J is TRBJ1-4; D is unresolved. Germline loops: CDR1 LGHNA, CDR2 YNFKEQ. V lost 1 base and J lost 16, with 19 bases in between. The CDR3 is 14 residues long. The CDR3 DNA is TGTGCCAGCAGCCAAGTAGACTCCCACAAAATAGCGTTTTTT. Translating gives CASSQVDSHKIAFF.

This clone has more than one count but fewer than ten. The chain links TRBV10-1 to TRBJ2-1; D unclear. CDR1 WNHNN and CDR2 SYGVQD come from the germline V gene (reference sequence). The length of the CDR3 is 11 residues. V lost 4 bases and J 6 bases, leaving 4 bases between the germline ends. CDR3 bases: TGCGCCAGCAGTGCGGGCAATGAGCAGTTCTTC. Its translation is CASSAGNEQFF.

The V and J genes are TRBV10-1 and TRBJ1-1; D gene uncertain. V lost 5 bases and J lost 0, with 10 bases in between. The CDR3 runs 14 residues. Germline CDR1 reads WNHNN; CDR2 reads SYGVQD (reference sequence). DNA for the CDR3: TGCGCCAGCAGTTTAGGAGGCGTGAACACTGAAGCTTTCTTT. This codes for CASSLGGVNTEAFF.